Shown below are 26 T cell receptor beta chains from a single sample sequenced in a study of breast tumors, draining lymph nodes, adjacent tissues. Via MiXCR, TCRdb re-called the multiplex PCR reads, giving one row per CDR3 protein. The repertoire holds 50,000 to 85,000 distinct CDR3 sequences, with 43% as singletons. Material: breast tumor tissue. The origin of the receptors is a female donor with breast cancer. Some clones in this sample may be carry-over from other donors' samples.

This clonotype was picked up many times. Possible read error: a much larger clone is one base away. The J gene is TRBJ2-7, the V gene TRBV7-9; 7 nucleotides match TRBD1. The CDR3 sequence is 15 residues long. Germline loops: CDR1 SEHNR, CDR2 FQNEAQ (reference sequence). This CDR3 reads CAGSLDGQVRSEQYF. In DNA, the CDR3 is TGTGCCGGCAGCTTAGACGGACAGGTTAGAAGCGAGCAGTACTTC.

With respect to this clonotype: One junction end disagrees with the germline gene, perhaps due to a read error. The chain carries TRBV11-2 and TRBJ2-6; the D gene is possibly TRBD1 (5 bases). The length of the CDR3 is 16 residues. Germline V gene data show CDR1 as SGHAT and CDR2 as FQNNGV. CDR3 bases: TGTGCCAGCAGCCACACCTTATGGCCTGGGGCCAGCGTCCTGACTTTC. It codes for CASSHTLWPGASVLTF.

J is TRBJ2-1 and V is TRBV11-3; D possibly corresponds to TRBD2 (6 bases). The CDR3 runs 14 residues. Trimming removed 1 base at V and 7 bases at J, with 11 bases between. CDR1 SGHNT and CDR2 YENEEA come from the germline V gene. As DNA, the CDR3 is TGTGCCAGCAGCTTAGCGGGAGATCTGAATGAGCAGTTCTTC. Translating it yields CASSLAGDLNEQFF.

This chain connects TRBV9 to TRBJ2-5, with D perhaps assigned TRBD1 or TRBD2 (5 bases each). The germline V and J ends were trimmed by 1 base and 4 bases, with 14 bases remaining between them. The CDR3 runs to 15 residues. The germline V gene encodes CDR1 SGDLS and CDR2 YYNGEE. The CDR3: CASSVTDGAGETQYF. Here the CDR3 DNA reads TGTGCCAGCAGCGTAACTGACGGGGCTGGAGAGACCCAGTACTTC.

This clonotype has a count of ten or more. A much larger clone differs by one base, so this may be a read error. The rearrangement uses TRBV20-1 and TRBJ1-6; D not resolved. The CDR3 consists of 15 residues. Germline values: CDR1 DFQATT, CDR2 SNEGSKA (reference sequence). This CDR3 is CSAREALSYNPPLHF. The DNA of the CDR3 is TGCAGTGCTAGAGAAGCACTCTCCTATAATCCACCCCTCCACTTT.

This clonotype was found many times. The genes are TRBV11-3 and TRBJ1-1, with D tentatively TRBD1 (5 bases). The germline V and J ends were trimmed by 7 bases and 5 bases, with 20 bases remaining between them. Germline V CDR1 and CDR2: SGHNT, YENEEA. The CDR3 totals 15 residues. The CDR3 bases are TGTGCCAGCACCCCATCCAGGGCGCTGGGGACTGAAGCTTTCTTT. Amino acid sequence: CASTPSRALGTEAFF. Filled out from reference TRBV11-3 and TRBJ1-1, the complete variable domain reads EAGVVQSPRYKIIEKKQPVAFWCNPISGHNTLYWYLQNLGQGPELLIRYENEEAVDDSQLPKDRFSAERLKGVDSTLKIQPAELGDSAVYLCASTPSRALGTEAFFGQGTRLTVV.

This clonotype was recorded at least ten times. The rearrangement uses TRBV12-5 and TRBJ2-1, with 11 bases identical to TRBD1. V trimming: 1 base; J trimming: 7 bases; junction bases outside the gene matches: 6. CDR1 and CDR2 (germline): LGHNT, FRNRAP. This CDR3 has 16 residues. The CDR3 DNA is TGTGCTAGTGGTTTGGGAGGGACAGGGGGAAGGAATGAGCAGTTCTTC. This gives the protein CASGLGGTGGRNEQFF.

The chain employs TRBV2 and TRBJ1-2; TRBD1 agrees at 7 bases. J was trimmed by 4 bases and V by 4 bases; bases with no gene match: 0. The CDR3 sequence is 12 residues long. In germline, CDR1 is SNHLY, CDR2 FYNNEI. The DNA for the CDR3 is TGTGCCAGCAGTGGGACAGGCTATGGCTACACCTTC. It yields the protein CASSGTGYGYTF. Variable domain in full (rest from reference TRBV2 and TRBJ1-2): EPEVTQTPSHQVTQMGQEVILRCVPISNHLYFYWYRQILGQKVEFLVSFYNNEISEKSEIFDDQFSVERPDGSNFTLKIRSTKLEDSAMYFCASSGTGYGYTFGSGTRLTVV.

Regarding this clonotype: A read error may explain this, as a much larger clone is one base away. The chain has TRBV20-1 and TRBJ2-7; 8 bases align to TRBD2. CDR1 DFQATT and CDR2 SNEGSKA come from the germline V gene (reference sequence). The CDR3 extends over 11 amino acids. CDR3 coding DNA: TGCAGTGCTAGATACTCAGCGGGGGTCCCGTTC. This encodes CSARYSAGVPF.

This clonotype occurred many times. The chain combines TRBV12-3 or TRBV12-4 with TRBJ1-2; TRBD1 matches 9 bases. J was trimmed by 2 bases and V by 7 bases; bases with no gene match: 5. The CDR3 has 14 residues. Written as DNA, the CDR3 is TGTGCCAGCATCCAGGACAGGGGAAACTATGGCTACACCTTC. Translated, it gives CASIQDRGNYGYTF.

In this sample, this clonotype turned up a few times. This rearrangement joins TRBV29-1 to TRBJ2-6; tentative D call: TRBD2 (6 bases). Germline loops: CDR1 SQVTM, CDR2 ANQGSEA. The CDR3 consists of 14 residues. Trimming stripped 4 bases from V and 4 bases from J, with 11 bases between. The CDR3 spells CSVVGEVGANVLTF. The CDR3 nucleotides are TGCAGCGTTGTTGGGGAGGTCGGGGCCAACGTCCTGACTTTC.

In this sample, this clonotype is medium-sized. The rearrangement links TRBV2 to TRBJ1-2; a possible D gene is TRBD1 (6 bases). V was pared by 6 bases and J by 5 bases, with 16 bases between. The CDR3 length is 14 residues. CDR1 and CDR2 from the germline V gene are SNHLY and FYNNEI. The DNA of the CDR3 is TGTGCCAGCAGCCGGGACACGCTCGGATATGGCTACACCTTC. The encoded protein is CASSRDTLGYGYTF.

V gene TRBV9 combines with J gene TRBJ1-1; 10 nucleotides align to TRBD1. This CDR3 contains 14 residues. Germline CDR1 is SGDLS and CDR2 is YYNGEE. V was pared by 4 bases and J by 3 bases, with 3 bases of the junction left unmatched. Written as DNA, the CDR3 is TGTGCCAGCAGCACGACAGGGGGCGACACTGAAGCTTTCTTT. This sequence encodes CASSTTGGDTEAFF.

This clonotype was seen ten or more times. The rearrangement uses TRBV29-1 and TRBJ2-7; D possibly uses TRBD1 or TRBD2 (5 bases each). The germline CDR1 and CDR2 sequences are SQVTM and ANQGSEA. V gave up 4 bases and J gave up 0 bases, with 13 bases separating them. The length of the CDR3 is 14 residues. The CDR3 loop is CSVAGTLNSYEQYF. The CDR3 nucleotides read TGCAGCGTTGCAGGGACGCTAAACTCCTACGAGCAGTACTTC.

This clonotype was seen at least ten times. CDR3 nucleotides: TGTGCCAGCAGCTTACCCCTAGCGGGGGCGCAAGAGACCCAGTACTTC. This codes for CASSLPLAGAQETQYF. This chain uses TRBV7-2 with TRBJ2-5; 10 nucleotides align to TRBD2. Germline lookup yields CDR1 SGHTA and CDR2 FQGNSA. The ends lost 2 bases at V and 2 bases at J; junction bases unmatched: 5. This CDR3 has 16 residues.

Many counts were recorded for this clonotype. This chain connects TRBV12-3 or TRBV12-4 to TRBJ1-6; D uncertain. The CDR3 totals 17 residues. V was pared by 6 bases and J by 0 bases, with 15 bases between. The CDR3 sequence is CASRRRLGVSYNSPLHF. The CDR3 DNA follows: TGTGCCAGCAGACGTAGACTTGGAGTCTCCTATAATTCACCCCTCCACTTT.

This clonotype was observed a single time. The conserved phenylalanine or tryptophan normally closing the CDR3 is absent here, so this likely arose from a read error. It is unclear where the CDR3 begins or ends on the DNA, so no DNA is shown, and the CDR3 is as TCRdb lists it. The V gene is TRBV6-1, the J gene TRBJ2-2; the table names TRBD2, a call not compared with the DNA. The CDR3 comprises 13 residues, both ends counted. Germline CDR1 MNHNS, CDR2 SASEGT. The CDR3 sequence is CASRHGLAGALTD.

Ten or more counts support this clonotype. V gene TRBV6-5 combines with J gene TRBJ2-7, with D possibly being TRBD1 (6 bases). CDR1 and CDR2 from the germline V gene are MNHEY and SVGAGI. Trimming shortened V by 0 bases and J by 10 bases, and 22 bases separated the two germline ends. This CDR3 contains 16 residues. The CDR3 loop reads CASSYSIGGYGDKQYF. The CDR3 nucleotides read TGTGCCAGCAGTTACTCAATCGGTGGTTACGGGGACAAACAGTACTTC.

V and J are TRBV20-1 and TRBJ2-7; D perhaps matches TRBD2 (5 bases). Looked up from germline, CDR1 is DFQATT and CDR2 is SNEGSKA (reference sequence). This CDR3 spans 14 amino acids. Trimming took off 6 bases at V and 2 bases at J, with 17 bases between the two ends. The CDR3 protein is CSASRLRATYEQYF. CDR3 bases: TGCAGTGCCAGCAGGTTGCGGGCTACCTACGAGCAGTACTTC.

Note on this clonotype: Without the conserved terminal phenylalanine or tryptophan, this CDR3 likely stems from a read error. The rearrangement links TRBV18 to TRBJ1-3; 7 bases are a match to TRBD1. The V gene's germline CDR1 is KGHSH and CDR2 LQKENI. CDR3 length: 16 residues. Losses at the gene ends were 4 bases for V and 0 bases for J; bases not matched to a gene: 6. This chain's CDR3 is CASSRDSTVSGNTIYS. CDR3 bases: TGTGCCAGCTCACGGGACAGCACCGTCTCTGGAAACACCATATATTCT.

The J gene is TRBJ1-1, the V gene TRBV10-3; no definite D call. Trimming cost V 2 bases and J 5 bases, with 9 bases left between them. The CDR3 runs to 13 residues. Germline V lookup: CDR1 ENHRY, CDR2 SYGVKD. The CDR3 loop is CAISEVSWTEAFF. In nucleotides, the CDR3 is TGTGCCATCAGTGAGGTAAGCTGGACTGAAGCTTTCTTT.

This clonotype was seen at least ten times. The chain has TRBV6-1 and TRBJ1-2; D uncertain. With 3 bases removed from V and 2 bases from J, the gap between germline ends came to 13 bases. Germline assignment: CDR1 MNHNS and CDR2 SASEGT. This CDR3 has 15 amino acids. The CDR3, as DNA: TGTGCCAGCAGTGAGAACCGACAATTAAACTATGGCTACACCTTC. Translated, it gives CASSENRQLNYGYTF.

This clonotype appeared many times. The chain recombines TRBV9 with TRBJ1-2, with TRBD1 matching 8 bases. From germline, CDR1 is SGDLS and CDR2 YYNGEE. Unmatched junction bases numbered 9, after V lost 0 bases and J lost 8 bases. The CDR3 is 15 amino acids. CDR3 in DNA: TGTGCCAGCAGCGTAGTCCCAGGGGGCGGAGAAGGCTACACCTTC. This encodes CASSVVPGGGEGYTF.

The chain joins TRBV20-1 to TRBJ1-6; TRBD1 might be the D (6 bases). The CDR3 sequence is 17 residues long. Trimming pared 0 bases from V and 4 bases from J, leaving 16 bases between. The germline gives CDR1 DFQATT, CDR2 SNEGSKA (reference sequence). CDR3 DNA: TGCAGTGCTAGAGATCATGGGGGCAGGGAATATAATTCACCCCTCCACTTT. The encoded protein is CSARDHGGREYNSPLHF.

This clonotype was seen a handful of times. The CDR3 protein is CSVDRGQGAPGTEAFF. Here the CDR3 DNA reads TGCAGCGTTGATCGGGGACAGGGGGCGCCAGGCACTGAAGCTTTCTTT. The chain has TRBV29-1 and TRBJ1-1; 12 bases line up with TRBD1. The CDR3 loop spans 16 amino acids. V trimming: 3 bases; J trimming: 4 bases; junction bases outside the gene matches: 9. CDR1 is SQVTM, CDR2 ANQGSEA, per germline.

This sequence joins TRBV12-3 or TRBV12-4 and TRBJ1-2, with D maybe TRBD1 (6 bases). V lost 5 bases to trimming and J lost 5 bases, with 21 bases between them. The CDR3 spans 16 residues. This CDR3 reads CASSHSGRGARYGYTF. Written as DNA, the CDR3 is TGTGCCAGCAGTCATAGCGGGCGGGGGGCACGTTATGGCTACACCTTC.